This TCR beta chain was captured in a study of blood T cell repertoires in COVID-19 (dated by TCRdb to 2020 to 2021). A note on the overall study: Samples covering the acute and convalescent phases of COVID-19 were provided by collaborators in the United States, Italy and Spain. The material from the prospective study consisted of cDNA or gDNA derived from T cells, B-cell-depleted T cells, or PBMCs. Deeply sampled blood TCRbeta repertoires from subjects exposed to, actively infected with, or recovered from COVID-19 were included in the dataset. The repertoires were released in a freely available public database intended as a resource for research on the immune response to SARS-CoV-2. The samples were drawn from the first 160 participants of the ongoing ImmuneRACE study and from about 1,200 subjects provided by 6 global collaborators. The sample metadata nearly always contained a de-identified subject ID, COVID-19 status, age in years and sex. Where HLA class I and class II types were available, the types were taken from metadata supplied by the sample provider, not from assay-based typing. Study-level results and caveats: How much clinical and demographic metadata was included differed by source and by participant, and the metadata was provided uncurated.

Comments on this clone: Its antigen target is currently unknown. Base qualities are not provided; no much larger clone lies one nucleotide away.

Each collaborating institution followed its own protocols to collect whole blood in K2EDTA tubes. For TCRbeta analysis, collaborator samples were shipped as frozen whole blood, as isolated PBMCs, or as DNA extracted from either sample type. V loses 4 bases, J loses 1 base, and the germline ends lie 11 bases apart. Counted from cysteine to phenylalanine, this CDR3 has 14 amino acids. The read is trimmed to its CDR3 DNA, 42 bases read in frame from base 1. The germline V gene yields SGDLS for CDR1 and YYNGEE for CDR2. TCRbeta CDR3 regions were amplified from genomic DNA by means of the immunoSEQ Assay, a bias-controlled multiplex PCR. On the study's bioinformatics: The number of nucleated cells in each sample was estimated from the amplification of reference gene primers within the assay. Sequence reads were collapsed and filtered to measure the absolute abundance of every unique TCRbeta CDR3 rearrangement. Productive Simpson clonality was computed per sample as the square root of Simpson's diversity index over productive rearrangements. TCRdb stores this immuneACCESS table with in-frame sequences only. Part of the clones is absent; in the studies checked, under half of the shortfall reflects unresolved V genes, and no reason is known for the rest. The DNA gave D and trimming, while V, J and clone size come from that table. In all, the sample holds approximately 190,000 clones, and approximately 79% of those were seen once. 13% to 15% of the sample belongs to the ten largest clones.

Recombination linked TRBV9 to TRBJ1-1; the D gene is perhaps TRBD1, on 5 matching bases. Source material: peripheral blood. This TCR was recovered from a man aged 30 to 39 with active or convalescent COVID-19. The sequence in DNA is TGTGCCAGCAGCCCCAGACAGAGGAACACTGAAGCTTTCTTT. The encoded protein is CASSPRQRNTEAFF.